This TCR beta chain was documented in a study of CD8 T cells in ankylosing spondylitis. Ten or more counts support this clonotype. Its antigen is currently unknown. Study-level findings and limits: A subset of motif variants has previously been described in the synovial fluid and blood of reactive arthritis. Ankylosing spondylitis blood appeared to be characterized by a TCR beta motif of several highly homologous variants.

CDR1 and CDR2 (germline): SGHTA, FQGNSA. V was clipped by 5 bases and J by 1 base, with 9 bases between them. The CDR3 consists of 13 residues. TCRdb used MiXCR to reprocess the 5' RACE reads, holding one entry per CDR3 protein. This table has approximately 250,000 distinct CDR3 sequences, over 9.5% appearing once. The sequencing sample was made of blood, either unsorted or a sorted T cell fraction (not recorded which). This rearrangement joins TRBV7-2 to TRBJ2-7, with unresolved D. The receptor's source is a male donor with ankylosing spondylitis or in good health (not recorded which). In DNA, the CDR3 is TGTGCCAGCAGCATCGACATGTCCTACGAGCAGTACTTC. Its translation: CASSIDMSYEQYF.